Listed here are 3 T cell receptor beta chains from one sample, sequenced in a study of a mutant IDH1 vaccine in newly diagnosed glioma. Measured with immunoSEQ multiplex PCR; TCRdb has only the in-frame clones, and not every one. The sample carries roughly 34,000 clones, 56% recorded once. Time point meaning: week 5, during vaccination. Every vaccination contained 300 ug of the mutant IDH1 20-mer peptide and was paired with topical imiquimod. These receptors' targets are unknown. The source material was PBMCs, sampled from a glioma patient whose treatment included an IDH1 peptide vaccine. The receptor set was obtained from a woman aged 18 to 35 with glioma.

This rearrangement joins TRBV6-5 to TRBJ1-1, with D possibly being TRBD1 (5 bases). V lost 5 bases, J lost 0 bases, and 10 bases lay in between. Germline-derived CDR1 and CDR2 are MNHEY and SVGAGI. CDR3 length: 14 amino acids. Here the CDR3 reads CASSGGDLNTEAFF. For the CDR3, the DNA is TGTGCCAGCAGTGGGGGGGATTTGAACACTGAAGCTTTCTTT.

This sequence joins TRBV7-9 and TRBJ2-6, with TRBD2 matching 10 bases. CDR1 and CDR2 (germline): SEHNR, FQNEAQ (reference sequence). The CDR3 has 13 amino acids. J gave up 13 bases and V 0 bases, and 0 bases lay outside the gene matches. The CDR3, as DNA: TGTGCCAGCAGCTTAGCACTAGCGGGGGTCCTGACTTTC. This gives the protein CASSLALAGVLTF.

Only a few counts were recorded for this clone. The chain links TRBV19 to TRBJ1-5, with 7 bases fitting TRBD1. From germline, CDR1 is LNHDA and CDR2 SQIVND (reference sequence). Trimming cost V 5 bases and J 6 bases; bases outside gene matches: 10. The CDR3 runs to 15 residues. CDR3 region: CASSPQGGGFQPQHF. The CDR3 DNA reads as TGTGCCAGTAGTCCCCAGGGGGGAGGGTTTCAGCCCCAGCATTTT. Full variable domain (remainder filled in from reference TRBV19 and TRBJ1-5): DGGITQSPKYLFRKEGQNVTLSCEQNLNHDAMYWYRQDPGQGLRLIYYSQIVNDFQKGDIAEGYSVSREKKESFPLTVTSAQKNPTAFYLCASSPQGGGFQPQHFGDGTRLSIL.